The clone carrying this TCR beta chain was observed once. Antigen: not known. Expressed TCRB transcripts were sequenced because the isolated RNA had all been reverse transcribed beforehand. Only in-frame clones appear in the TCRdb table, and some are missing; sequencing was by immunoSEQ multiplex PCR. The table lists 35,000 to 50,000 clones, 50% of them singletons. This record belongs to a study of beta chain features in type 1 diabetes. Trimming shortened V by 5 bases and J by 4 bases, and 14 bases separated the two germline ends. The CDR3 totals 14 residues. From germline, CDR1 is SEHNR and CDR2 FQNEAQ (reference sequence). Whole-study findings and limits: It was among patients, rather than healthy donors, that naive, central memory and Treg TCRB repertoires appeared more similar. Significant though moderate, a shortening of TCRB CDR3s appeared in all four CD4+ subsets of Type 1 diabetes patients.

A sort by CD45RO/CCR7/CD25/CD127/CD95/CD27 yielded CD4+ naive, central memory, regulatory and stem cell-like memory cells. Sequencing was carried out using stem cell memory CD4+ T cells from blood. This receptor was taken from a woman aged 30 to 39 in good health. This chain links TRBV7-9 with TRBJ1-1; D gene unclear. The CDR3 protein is CASSPNSRVTEAFF. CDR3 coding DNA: TGTGCCAGCAGCCCAAACTCACGAGTCACTGAAGCTTTCTTT.